The T cell receptor (beta chain) under discussion was sequenced for a study of identical twins. TCRdb used MiXCR to reprocess the 5' RACE reads, holding one entry per CDR3 protein. The sample consists of about 200,000 distinct CDR3 sequences, roughly a tenth of them appearing once. Losses at the gene ends were 2 bases for V and 6 bases for J; bases not matched to a gene: 9. Looked up from germline, CDR1 is SGHRS and CDR2 is YFSETQ. The CDR3 consists of 16 residues. This clonotype has at least ten counts. The rearrangement joins TRBV5-1 to TRBJ1-1, with 11 bases lining up with TRBD1. The sequence came from a man aged 50 to 59 in good health. The specimen sequenced was memory T cells sorted from blood. The CDR3 is CASSLNPEGQGAEAFF. The CDR3, as DNA: TGCGCCAGCAGCTTAAACCCGGAGGGACAGGGGGCTGAAGCTTTCTTT. The full variable domain, completed using reference TRBV5-1 and TRBJ1-1, is KAGVTQTPRYLIKTRGQQVTLSCSPISGHRSVSWYQQTPGQGLQFLFEYFSETQRNKGNFPGRFSGRQFSNSRSEMNVSTLELGDSALYLCASSLNPEGQGAEAFFGQGTRLTVV.